The present entry profiles one TCR beta chain with its context. The antigen is not known. V lost 4 bases and J 5 bases, leaving 11 bases between the germline ends. The CDR3 is 13 residues long. From germline, CDR1 is MNHNS and CDR2 SASEGT. The data are from a study of cytomegalovirus exposure and HLA in healthy donors. Study-wide points: Later on, an analysis found that several of the most significant clusters appeared to be linked to common viral pathogens, which included parvovirus B19. Most of the TCR beta V segments (in an earlier analysis) were productive either about 90% or about 30% of the time. Most likely, a cluster of highly shared sequence variants arose as a sequencing artifact.

Primers included in the PCR were 60 Vbeta and 13 Jbeta primers. Using immunoSEQ multiplex PCR, the repertoire was profiled, and TCRdb retains in-frame clones only, with some absent. The sample contains some 200,000 clones, approximately 78% of which appear only once. This TCR derives from a woman younger than 30 in good health and CMV-seronegative. Sequencing was performed on PBMCs. V gene TRBV6-1 combines with J gene TRBJ2-5; maybe TRBD1 (6 bases). CDR3: CASSAGGEETQYF. The CDR3 DNA is TGTGCCAGCAGTGCTGGGGGCGAGGAGACCCAGTACTTC.